The 17 T cell receptor beta chains given below trace back to one sample, sequenced in a study of blood T cell repertoires in COVID-19 (dated by TCRdb to the early 2020s). The library was built by means of the immunoSEQ multiplex PCR assay. TCRdb retrieved this table from immuneACCESS and kept in-frame rearrangements only. Not all clones are present; in checked studies, unresolved V genes account for under half, and no reason is known for the remainder. The sample profile shows about 190,000 clones; about 77% of them were found once. 2.5% to 3.5% of the sample belongs to the ten largest clones. Sequencing was carried out using peripheral blood. The receptors originated from a woman aged 80 or over with active or convalescent COVID-19.

There are a few counts of this clone. This sequence joins TRBV2 and TRBJ2-7; D unclear. The V end lost 6 bases, the J end lost 4 bases, and 10 bases lay between the germline ends. The CDR3 covers 12 residues. Per germline, CDR1 SNHLY and CDR2 FYNNEI. CDR3: CASRNMAYEQYF. The CDR3 coding sequence is TGTGCCAGCAGAAACATGGCTTACGAGCAGTACTTC.

The V call is TRBV5-4, the J call TRBJ1-1; TRBD1 might be the D (5 bases). The CDR3 consists of 13 residues. Per germline, CDR1 SGHNT and CDR2 YYREEE (reference sequence). The V gene lost 0 bases and the J gene lost 8 bases, with 11 bases spanning the gap. The CDR3 DNA follows: TGTGCCAGCAGCTTGGCGGGGGGGGTAGAAGCTTTCTTT. Protein product: CASSLAGGVEAFF.

J is TRBJ1-1 and V is TRBV10-1; 7 positions agree with TRBD1. J was trimmed by 4 bases and V by 8 bases; bases with no gene match: 10. CDR1 is WNHNN, CDR2 SYGVQD, per germline (reference sequence). The length of the CDR3 is 14 residues. CDR3 sequence (DNA): TGCGCCAGCCAGATATCTCGGGACAGCACTGAAGCTTTCTTT. It translates to CASQISRDSTEAFF.

V is TRBV21-1 and J is TRBJ2-3; the listed D gene, TRBD1, was not tested against the DNA. TRBV21-1 is assigned pseudogene status. The CDR3 covers 15 residues. The CDR3 sequence is CASSKRGGSTDTQYF. Written as DNA, the CDR3 is TGTGCCAGCAGCAAACGAGGGGGTAGCACAGATACGCAGTATTTT.

The chain carries TRBV9 and TRBJ2-7; TRBD2 is a possible D gene (5 bases). The ends were cut back, 0 bases at V and 1 base at J, with 11 bases in the middle. The germline gives CDR1 SGDLS, CDR2 YYNGEE. The CDR3 extends over 15 amino acids. The CDR3: CASSVGTALSYEQYF. The DNA of the CDR3 is TGTGCCAGCAGCGTAGGGACTGCACTTTCCTACGAGCAGTACTTC. Together with reference TRBV9 and TRBJ2-7, the CDR3 gives the full variable domain: DSGVTQTPKHLITATGQRVTLRCSPRSGDLSVYWYQQSLDQGLQFLIQYYNGEERAKGNILERFSAQQFPDLHSELNLSSLELGDSALYFCASSVGTALSYEQYFGPGTRLTVT.

The chain couples TRBV5-1 to TRBJ1-3; TRBD1 aligns across 12 bases. Germline V gene lookup returns CDR1 SGHRS and CDR2 YFSETQ. With 4 bases clipped from V and 3 bases from J, the junction kept 2 bases outside the gene matches. The CDR3 runs 15 residues. The CDR3 DNA reads TGCGCCAGCAGCCGGGACAGGGGGCTTGGAAACACCATATATTTT. Amino acid sequence: CASSRDRGLGNTIYF.

The chain links TRBV29-1 to TRBJ2-1, with a tentative D call TRBD2 (5 bases). V shed 3 bases and J shed 8 bases, with 26 bases lying between them. Germline V gives CDR1 SQVTM, CDR2 ANQGSEA. The CDR3 is made up of 17 amino acids. The CDR3, as DNA: TGCAGCGTTGACTCCGCATTGGGAGCACCTTACGACGATGAGCAGTTCTTC. Its translation is CSVDSALGAPYDDEQFF.

The chain is built from TRBV7-9 and TRBJ2-5; 11 bases align to TRBD2. This CDR3 has 18 residues. The ends lost 4 bases at V and 1 base at J; junction bases unmatched: 11. The germline gives CDR1 SEHNR, CDR2 FQNEAQ (reference sequence). For the CDR3, the DNA is TGTGCCAGCAGCTCCCAGAGGAGACTAGCGGGGATCCAAGAGACCCAGTACTTC. Protein sequence: CASSSQRRLAGIQETQYF.

This clone was seen ten or more times. This rearrangement joins TRBV5-1 to TRBJ1-4; 7 bases line up with TRBD1. The CDR3 extends over 16 amino acids. Germline-derived CDR1 and CDR2 are SGHRS and YFSETQ. V dropped 0 bases and J dropped 10; count of bases not matched to a gene: 12. CDR3 coding DNA: TGCGCCAGCAGCTTGGTTCCAGACAGGGTGACGGGAAAACTGTTTTTT. This sequence encodes CASSLVPDRVTGKLFF.

The V and J genes are TRBV10-3 and TRBJ1-3; D is possibly TRBD1 (6 bases). The CDR3 runs 16 residues. Between the trimmed V and J ends, which lost 3 bases and 2 bases, there was a span of 14 bases. The germline CDR1 and CDR2 sequences are ENHRY and SYGVKD. The CDR3: CAISDSRGLTGNTIYF. In nucleotides, the CDR3 is TGTGCCATCAGTGATTCTAGGGGGTTAACTGGAAACACCATATATTTT.

The chain recombines TRBV6-2 or TRBV6-3 with TRBJ1-3; 7 bases are shared with TRBD1. The CDR3 runs 16 residues. In germline, CDR1 is MNHEY, CDR2 SVGEGT. With V trimmed by 6 bases and J by 4 bases, 12 bases remained unmatched. CDR3 nucleotides: TGTGCCAGCAGCCGAACAGGGGTTGGATCCGGAAACACCATATATTTT. It encodes CASSRTGVGSGNTIYF.

This clone was observed a handful of times. The gene calls are TRBV7-9 and TRBJ1-6, with D perhaps TRBD1 (6 bases). Trimming took 7 bases from V and 9 from J, leaving 16 bases between them. Per germline, CDR1 SEHNR and CDR2 FQNEAQ (reference sequence). The CDR3 consists of 14 residues. The CDR3 DNA reads as TGTGCCAGCAAAGAACAGGGATGGAGTTCACCCCTCCACTTT. This translates into CASKEQGWSSPLHF.

The chain employs TRBV13 and TRBJ2-1; D is undetermined. The CDR3 loop spans 15 amino acids. CDR1 PRHDT and CDR2 FYEKMQ come from the germline V gene (reference sequence). V gave up 5 bases and J gave up 4 bases, with 15 bases separating them. CDR3 protein: CASSLRGFRYNEQFF. The CDR3 bases are TGTGCCAGCAGCCTACGCGGCTTCCGGTACAATGAGCAGTTCTTC. Drawing the rest from reference TRBV13 and TRBJ2-1, the complete variable domain is AAGVIQSPRHLIKEKRETATLKCYPIPRHDTVYWYQQGPGQDPQFLISFYEKMQSDKGSIPDRFSAQQFSDYHSELNMSSLELGDSALYFCASSLRGFRYNEQFFGPGTRLTVL.

The chain employs TRBV28 and TRBJ1-2; weak D call: TRBD1 (5 bases). CDR3 length: 18 residues. Trimming pared 1 base from V and 6 bases from J, leaving 24 bases between. The germline V gene has CDR1 MDHEN and CDR2 SYDVKM. The CDR3 spells CASSLSKTWDREKNGYTF. CDR3 coding DNA: TGTGCCAGCAGTTTATCCAAAACCTGGGACCGGGAGAAGAATGGCTACACCTTC.

V gene TRBV19 combines with J gene TRBJ1-2, with 11 bases that match TRBD1. The CDR3 has 16 residues. The V gene's germline CDR1 is LNHDA and CDR2 SQIVND (reference sequence). V lost 4 bases and J lost 2; bases outside the gene matches: 6. The CDR3 DNA follows: TGTGCCAGTAGTAGGACAGGGGGCAAGACCAACTATGGCTACACCTTC. Translating gives CASSRTGGKTNYGYTF.

CDR3 protein: CASRPKQGGNEKLFF. The DNA of the CDR3 is TGTGCCAGTAGACCCAAACAGGGGGGTAATGAAAAACTGTTTTTT. The chain recombines TRBV19 with TRBJ1-4, with 8 positions matching TRBD1. With 6 bases clipped from V and 4 bases from J, the junction kept 7 bases outside the gene matches. The CDR3 is 15 amino acids. CDR1 LNHDA and CDR2 SQIVND come from the germline V gene (reference sequence).

V usage is TRBV2 and J usage is TRBJ2-5; D is ambiguous. Germline V CDR1 and CDR2: SNHLY, FYNNEI. The CDR3 extends over 13 amino acids. V lost 8 bases, J lost 1 base, and 11 bases lay in between. Here the CDR3 reads CASRQTSQETQYF. CDR3 DNA sequence: TGTGCCAGCCGTCAGACAAGCCAAGAGACCCAGTACTTC. The complete variable domain, with remaining parts taken from reference TRBV2 and TRBJ2-5, reads EPEVTQTPSHQVTQMGQEVILRCVPISNHLYFYWYRQILGQKVEFLVSFYNNEISEKSEIFDDQFSVERPDGSNFTLKIRSTKLEDSAMYFCASRQTSQETQYFGPGTRLLVL.